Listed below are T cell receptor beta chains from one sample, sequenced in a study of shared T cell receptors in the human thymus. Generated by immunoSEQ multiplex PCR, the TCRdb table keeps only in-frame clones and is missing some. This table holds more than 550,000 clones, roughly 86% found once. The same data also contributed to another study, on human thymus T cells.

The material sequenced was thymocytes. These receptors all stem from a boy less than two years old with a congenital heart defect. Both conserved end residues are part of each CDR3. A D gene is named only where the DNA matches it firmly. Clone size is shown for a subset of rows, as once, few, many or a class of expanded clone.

DNA: TGTGCCAGTAGTATAGGTTACGCTTTGGAGGATACGCAGTATTTT
CDR3: CASSIGYALEDTQYF
D: .
size: .
V: TRBV19
J: TRBJ2-3

DNA: TGTGCCAGCAGCTTAAACTTAGCGGGGGGCACAGATACGCAGTATTTT
CDR3: CASSLNLAGGTDTQYF
D: TRBD2
size: .
V: TRBV5-4
J: TRBJ2-3

DNA: TGTGCCAGCAGTTCCATAGCGGGAGTTCCCGGGGAGCTGTTTTTT
CDR3: CASSSIAGVPGELFF
D: TRBD2
size: .
V: TRBV6-4
J: TRBJ2-2

DNA: TGTGCTAGTGGTGCCGGGACAGGGGGTTTTTATGAGCAGTTCTTC
CDR3: CASGAGTGGFYEQFF
D: TRBD1
size: .
V: TRBV12-5
J: TRBJ2-1

DNA: TGTGCCAGCAGCGGACTGGGACTAGCGGGAGCGTTGACAGATACGCAGTATTTT
CDR3: CASSGLGLAGALTDTQYF
D: TRBD2
size: .
V: TRBV9
J: TRBJ2-3

DNA: TGTGCCTGGAGTCCCCGAGGGGCGGGGGGGCCGGATTCAGGCGGGGAGCTGTTTTTT
CDR3: CAWSPRGAGGPDSGGELFF
D: TRBD2
size: .
V: TRBV30
J: TRBJ2-2

DNA: TGCGCCAGCAGCTTGGCTGGCAGGGTTGGGCAGCCCCAGCATTTT
CDR3: CASSLAGRVGQPQHF
D: .
size: .
V: TRBV5-1
J: TRBJ1-5

DNA: TGCCGCCCGTGGAGTAGCTATGGCTACACCTTC
CDR3: CRPWSSYGYTF
D: .
size: .
V: TRBV20-1
J: TRBJ1-2

DNA: TGCGCCAGCAGCTTAGTGGAACAGAAACAAGAGACCCAGTACTTC
CDR3: CASSLVEQKQETQYF
D: .
size: .
V: TRBV5-1
J: TRBJ2-5

DNA: TGTGCCAGCAGACTACACCGGGACAGGGGAACTGAAGCTTTCTTT
CDR3: CASRLHRDRGTEAFF
D: TRBD1
size: .
V: TRBV28
J: TRBJ1-1

DNA: TGCGCCAGCAGCTCGAAGGTCCGGGGAGGAGAGACCCAGTACTTC
CDR3: CASSSKVRGGETQYF
D: .
size: .
V: TRBV5-1
J: TRBJ2-5

DNA: TGCGCCAGCAGCCCCCTGCCCAGGGGTCACCACGAGCAGTACTTC
CDR3: CASSPLPRGHHEQYF
D: .
size: .
V: TRBV4-3
J: TRBJ2-7

DNA: TGCAGCGTTGAAGGGGGAACTGGGCGGGAGGGCCGGTACGAGCAGTACTTC
CDR3: CSVEGGTGREGRYEQYF
D: TRBD2
size: .
V: TRBV29-1
J: TRBJ2-7

DNA: TGTGCCAGCAGCTTAGCATTGCCAGGGGTATTGGAAAAACTGTTTTTT
CDR3: CASSLALPGVLEKLFF
D: .
size: .
V: TRBV7-9
J: TRBJ1-4

DNA: TGTGCCAGTAGTAATGGGCCCGTGGGGCTGTTTTTT
CDR3: CASSNGPVGLFF
D: .
size: .
V: TRBV19
J: TRBJ2-2

DNA: TGTGCCAGCAGACCGCCCCCACTAGCGGAGAACACAGATACGCAGTATTTT
CDR3: CASRPPPLAENTDTQYF
D: TRBD2
size: .
V: TRBV7-3
J: TRBJ2-3

DNA: TGTGCCAGCGTACAGGGGATGAACACTGAAGCTTTCTTT
CDR3: CASVQGMNTEAFF
D: TRBD1
size: few
V: TRBV7-9
J: TRBJ1-1

DNA: TGTGCCAGCAGTTCAAAGAGGGGGTATCAGCCCCAGCATTTT
CDR3: CASSSKRGYQPQHF
D: .
size: .
V: TRBV6-5
J: TRBJ1-5

DNA: TGTGCCAGCAGCCAAGTCCCGGGAGTCCCCTACGAGCAGTACTTC
CDR3: CASSQVPGVPYEQYF
D: .
size: .
V: TRBV14
J: TRBJ2-7

DNA: TGTGCCAGCTACGCTAGTCATCATGAGCAGTTCTTC
CDR3: CASYASHHEQFF
D: .
size: .
V: TRBV6-1
J: TRBJ2-1

DNA: TGTGCCAGCAGCCCTGCCTCGACAGTGAACACTGAAGCTTTCTTT
CDR3: CASSPASTVNTEAFF
D: .
size: .
V: TRBV5-5
J: TRBJ1-1

DNA: TGTGCCTGGGGTTCAGAACCTTATAATTCACCCCTCCACTTT
CDR3: CAWGSEPYNSPLHF
D: .
size: .
V: TRBV30
J: TRBJ1-6

DNA: TGTGCCAGCAGCCAAGAAGTCCGAAGGGCGGGGGGCCCGGAAAATGAAAAACTGTTTTTT
CDR3: CASSQEVRRAGGPENEKLFF
D: .
size: .
V: TRBV14
J: TRBJ1-4

DNA: TGTGCCAGCAGCTTTATGTCAGGCACGTCCGCCTACGAGCAGTACTTC
CDR3: CASSFMSGTSAYEQYF
D: .
size: .
V: TRBV11-2
J: TRBJ2-7

DNA: TGTGCCAGCAGCTCCCACGAACGGAGTAGGACTGAAGCTTTCTTT
CDR3: CASSSHERSRTEAFF
D: .
size: .
V: TRBV9
J: TRBJ1-1

DNA: TGTGCCAGCAGCTCTCGGACAGGGGACACTGAAGCTTTCTTT
CDR3: CASSSRTGDTEAFF
D: TRBD1
size: .
V: TRBV7-9
J: TRBJ1-1

DNA: TGTGCCAGCAGTTTATCCCTAGCGGGGATTAGCACAGATACGCAGTATTTT
CDR3: CASSLSLAGISTDTQYF
D: TRBD2
size: .
V: TRBV27
J: TRBJ2-3

DNA: TGTGCCAGCAGCCCCAGCGTCTGGGGGGGGAACACTGAAGCTTTCTTT
CDR3: CASSPSVWGGNTEAFF
D: .
size: .
V: TRBV7-6
J: TRBJ1-1

DNA: TGTGCCAGCAGTGCACGAGGGACCTACGAGCAGTACTTC
CDR3: CASSARGTYEQYF
D: .
size: .
V: TRBV6-5
J: TRBJ2-7